A single sample gave rise to the 22 T cell receptor beta chains below, sequenced in a study of cytomegalovirus exposure and HLA in healthy donors. Researchers ran the PCR with 60 Vbeta and 13 Jbeta primers. The assay was immunoSEQ multiplex PCR, and TCRdb's table has in-frame clones only and misses some. The listing records about 210,000 clones. Sequencing was carried out using PBMCs. The receptors were gathered from a woman under 40 in good health and CMV-seropositive.

V and J are TRBV5-1 and TRBJ1-2; a weak D match, TRBD1 (5 bases). The V end was cut by 2 bases, the J end by 0 bases, with 14 bases between. Germline lookup yields CDR1 SGHRS and CDR2 YFSETQ. This CDR3 region has 16 residues. In DNA, the CDR3 is TGCGCCAGCAGCTTCGGTACAGGCAAAGCTAACTATGGCTACACCTTC. Amino acids: CASSFGTGKANYGYTF. The whole variable domain, filled in from reference TRBV5-1 and TRBJ1-2, reads KAGVTQTPRYLIKTRGQQVTLSCSPISGHRSVSWYQQTPGQGLQFLFEYFSETQRNKGNFPGRFSGRQFSNSRSEMNVSTLELGDSALYLCASSFGTGKANYGYTFGSGTRLTVV.

The chain links TRBV12-5 to TRBJ2-7; D may be TRBD2 (5 bases). V was cut by 0 bases and J by 0 bases, with 9 bases left in between. This CDR3 contains 15 residues. Germline loops: CDR1 LGHNT, CDR2 FRNRAP. The CDR3 region is CASGLVLGSSYEQYF. The CDR3 DNA follows: TGTGCTAGTGGTTTGGTACTAGGCAGCTCCTACGAGCAGTACTTC.

J is TRBJ1-4 and V is TRBV18; TRBD1 agrees at 8 bases. The ends lost 6 bases at V and 3 bases at J; junction bases unmatched: 6. Germline V gene data show CDR1 as KGHSH and CDR2 as LQKENI. This CDR3 has 15 amino acids. The CDR3 nucleotides read TGTGCCAGCTCGCCAGGGGGCGCGTCTAATGAAAAACTGTTTTTT. This gives the protein CASSPGGASNEKLFF.

The rearrangement links TRBV21-1 to TRBJ2-7; the tabulated D call, TRBD1, remains unverified against the DNA. TRBV21-1 is given as a pseudogene. The CDR3 runs 16 residues. The CDR3 loop is CASSKGGGAGTYEQYF. DNA for the CDR3: TGTGCCAGCAGCAAAGGAGGGGGCGCGGGAACCTACGAGCAGTACTTC.

The chain is built from TRBV27 and TRBJ1-4; no clear D. The CDR3 is made up of 17 amino acids. The germline CDR1 and CDR2 sequences are MNHEY and SMNVEV (reference sequence). Trimming left V 2 bases short and J 4 bases short, with 17 bases between. For the CDR3, the DNA is TGTGCCAGCAGTTTAGGACTGCGGGAGGCAGTTAATGAAAAACTGTTTTTT. Translation gives CASSLGLREAVNEKLFF.

The chain recombines TRBV27 with TRBJ2-3; no definite D call. The CDR3 sequence is 15 residues long. Germline CDR1 and CDR2: MNHEY and SMNVEV (reference sequence). V was cut by 6 bases and J by 0 bases, with 13 bases left in between. The CDR3 loop is CASRRVGISTDTQYF. The CDR3 region has the DNA TGTGCCAGCAGACGAGTTGGTATTAGCACAGATACGCAGTATTTT.

The rearrangement links TRBV5-1 to TRBJ2-2, with a weak D call TRBD1 (7 bases). Germline V gene data show CDR1 as SGHRS and CDR2 as YFSETQ. The V gene lost 7 bases and the J gene lost 0 bases, with 13 bases spanning the gap. This CDR3 is 15 amino acids long. This chain's CDR3 is CASSGGTANTGELFF. The CDR3 DNA reads as TGCGCCAGCTCCGGCGGGACAGCGAACACCGGGGAGCTGTTTTTT.

This chain uses TRBV11-2 with TRBJ2-5, with a weak D call TRBD2 (6 bases). The closer fit of TRBJ2-7 to the DNA end suggests the J call may be wrong. From germline, CDR1 is SGHAT and CDR2 FQNNGV. The CDR3 extends over 15 amino acids. Here the CDR3 DNA reads TGTGCCAGCAGCTTAAGATCGGGAGTAGTTGACGAGCAGTACTTC. Amino acid sequence: CASSLRSGVVDEQYF.

The CDR3 spells CATRVYEKLFF. CDR3 in DNA: TGTGCCACTAGAGTGTACGAAAAACTGTTTTTT. V gene TRBV2 combines with J gene TRBJ1-4; D is unclear. In germline, CDR1 is SNHLY, CDR2 FYNNEI. Trimming took 10 bases from V and 8 from J, leaving 11 bases between them. CDR3 length: 11 amino acids.

The chain combines TRBV11-2 with TRBJ2-1; TRBD2 might be the D (6 bases). The CDR3 contains 12 residues. Germline CDR1 reads SGHAT; CDR2 reads FQNNGV. V lost 3 bases and J lost 9, with 9 bases in between. The CDR3, as DNA: TGTGCCAGCAGCTTTAGCGGCCCTGAGCAGTTCTTC. Its translation is CASSFSGPEQFF. Filled out from reference TRBV11-2 and TRBJ2-1, the complete variable domain reads EAGVAQSPRYKIIEKRQSVAFWCNPISGHATLYWYQQILGQGPKLLIQFQNNGVVDDSQLPKDRFSAERLKGVDSTLKIQPAKLEDSAVYLCASSFSGPEQFFGPGTRLTVL.

This chain joins TRBV5-1 and TRBJ2-2; perhaps TRBD1 as D (6 bases). CDR1 is SGHRS and CDR2 is YFSETQ in the germline V gene. CDR3 length: 16 amino acids. The germline V and J ends were trimmed by 3 bases and 1 base, with 13 bases remaining between them. The CDR3 sequence: CASSSTGTRNTGELFF. The CDR3 DNA is TGCGCCAGCAGCTCAACAGGGACACGGAACACCGGGGAGCTGTTTTTT. Variable domain in full (rest from reference TRBV5-1 and TRBJ2-2): KAGVTQTPRYLIKTRGQQVTLSCSPISGHRSVSWYQQTPGQGLQFLFEYFSETQRNKGNFPGRFSGRQFSNSRSEMNVSTLELGDSALYLCASSSTGTRNTGELFFGEGSRLTVL.

The chain joins TRBV29-1 to TRBJ2-7, with 7 bases aligning to TRBD1. The V and J ends lost 6 bases and 2 bases, in that order; junction bases with no gene match: 10. This CDR3 is built from 14 residues. Germline V CDR1 and CDR2: SQVTM, ANQGSEA. The CDR3 reads CSVIARDRAYEQYF. The CDR3 DNA reads as TGCAGCGTGATCGCCCGAGACAGGGCCTACGAGCAGTACTTC.

The rearrangement uses TRBV6-1 and TRBJ2-7; possible D gene TRBD2, 6 bases. Trimming took 0 bases from V and 0 from J, leaving 21 bases between them. Germline V gives CDR1 MNHNS, CDR2 SASEGT. The CDR3 runs 19 residues. The CDR3 bases are TGTGCCAGCAGTGAAGCCCTGGGGAGGCCCAGCCGGAGCTCCTACGAGCAGTACTTC. Translated: CASSEALGRPSRSSYEQYF.

The V call is TRBV28, the J call TRBJ1-5, with a weak D call TRBD1 (6 bases). This CDR3 is built from 13 residues. Germline V CDR1 and CDR2: MDHEN, SYDVKM. Trimming cost V 10 bases and J 1 base, with 11 bases left between them. Here the CDR3 DNA reads TGTGCCAACGGACAGACAAGCAATCAGCCCCAGCATTTT. This sequence encodes CANGQTSNQPQHF.

The chain is built from TRBV27 and TRBJ2-2; 10 nucleotides align to TRBD2. Per the germline V gene, CDR1 is MNHEY and CDR2 is SMNVEV (reference sequence). J lost 2 bases, V lost 6 bases, and 3 bases had no gene match. The CDR3 covers 15 residues. The CDR3 loop is CASSGTSANTGELFF. The CDR3 region has the DNA TGTGCCAGCAGCGGGACTAGCGCCAACACCGGGGAGCTGTTTTTT.

The J gene is TRBJ2-6, the V gene TRBV5-4, with D perhaps matching TRBD1 (5 bases). Germline CDR1 is SGHNT and CDR2 is YYREEE (reference sequence). This CDR3 spans 15 amino acids. V shed 3 bases and J shed 1 base, with 8 bases lying between them. As DNA, the CDR3 is TGTGCCAGCAGCTCGGCAGGGTCTGGGGCCAACGTCCTGACTTTC. Protein product: CASSSAGSGANVLTF.

The CDR3 loop is CASSLLTGGEPQHF. In DNA form, the CDR3 reads TGCGCCAGCAGCCTACTGACAGGGGGCGAACCCCAGCATTTT. J is TRBJ1-5 and V is TRBV4-1, with 10 bases identical to TRBD1. Germline values: CDR1 MGHRA, CDR2 YSYEKL. The length of the CDR3 is 14 residues. V was pared by 4 bases and J by 10 bases, with 7 bases of the junction left unmatched.

V and J are TRBV30 and TRBJ1-1, with 9 bases that match TRBD1. V was pared by 2 bases and J by 5 bases, with 3 bases of the junction left unmatched. This CDR3 has 13 amino acids. Germline V gene data show CDR1 as GTSNPN and CDR2 as SVGIG (reference sequence). The DNA for the CDR3 is TGTGCCTGGAGTACAGGACAGGGGACTGAAGCTTTCTTT. Translating it yields CAWSTGQGTEAFF.

This rearrangement joins TRBV14 to TRBJ1-2; 7 bases fit TRBD1. This CDR3 has 15 amino acids. CDR1 and CDR2 from the germline V gene are SGHDN and FVKESK. After removal of 2 bases from V and 10 bases from J, the junction contained 13 bases not matched to a gene. CDR3 region: CASSQLIGTERPYTF. In DNA, the CDR3 is TGTGCCAGCAGCCAACTAATAGGGACAGAGAGACCCTACACCTTC.

The chain is built from TRBV5-1 and TRBJ2-3; no clear D. CDR1 is SGHRS, CDR2 YFSETQ, per germline. The CDR3 length is 12 residues. Trimming removed 3 bases at V and 5 bases at J, with 7 bases between. CDR3 sequence (DNA): TGCGCCAGCAGCTCCTCCCTAGATACGCAGTATTTT. Translating it yields CASSSSLDTQYF.

This chain connects TRBV18 to TRBJ1-6, with no clear D. From germline, CDR1 is KGHSH and CDR2 LQKENI. CDR3 length equals 16 residues. Deletions cut 2 bases from V and 7 bases from J, with 15 bases between. This CDR3 reads CASSPASGFGNSPLHF. The CDR3 DNA reads TGTGCCAGCTCACCAGCATCGGGTTTCGGGAATTCACCCCTCCACTTT.

The chain employs TRBV27 and TRBJ2-7; 11 bases match TRBD1. Germline loops: CDR1 MNHEY, CDR2 SMNVEV (reference sequence). Losses at the gene ends were 6 bases for V and 5 bases for J; bases not matched to a gene: 6. The CDR3 is 14 residues long. CDR3 sequence: CASSRTGGLHEQYF. CDR3 bases: TGTGCCAGCAGCCGGACAGGGGGCCTTCACGAGCAGTACTTC.